This T cell receptor (beta chain) was captured in a study of shared T cell receptors in the human thymus. CDR1 is DFQATT, CDR2 SNEGSKA, per germline (reference sequence). There are 11 residues in the CDR3. Trimming removed 5 bases at V and 0 bases at J, with 4 bases between. Libraries were prepared by immunoSEQ multiplex PCR; TCRdb keeps only in-frame clonotypes and omits some of them. Of about 660,000 clones in the sample, around nine tenths are singletons; the top ten hold around 0.0099%. These data are also associated with another study on human thymus T cells. From that second work: Thymus pieces cut out during corrective heart surgery were the tissue that was used. There were highly overlapping thymic repertoires among unrelated individuals, as related research reported.

The sequence derives from a boy under two years old with a congenital heart defect. The sequenced sample was thymocytes. J is TRBJ1-1 and V is TRBV20-1; no clear D. CDR3 nucleotide sequence: TGCAGTGCTGCGATGAACACTGAAGCTTTCTTT. Its protein is CSAAMNTEAFF.